The present TCR beta chain was sequenced within a study of regulatory T cells in long-lasting Graves disease. Study conclusions and caveats: What was studied was peripheral blood only, and not thyroid tissue.

As for time point: persistent/refractory GD, antithyroid drugs over 5 years with positive TRAb. PBMCs were the source of the RNA used for TCR sequencing. CDR1 LNHNV and CDR2 YYDKDF come from the germline V gene (reference sequence). V was trimmed by 0 bases and J by 3 bases, leaving 10 bases between them. The CDR3 runs to 15 residues. Many counts were recorded for this clonotype. Its cognate antigen is unknown. Arm-PCR of CDR3 regions with iRepertoire HTBI primers generated TCR beta libraries. A single record per CDR3 protein comes from TCRdb applying MiXCR to the multiplex PCR reads. The table has a few hundred thousand distinct CDR3 sequences, about 23% seen once.

The sample was peripheral blood mononuclear cells (PBMCs), taken when the disease was refractory, from a patient treated with antithyroid drugs. The receptor's source is a woman aged 40 to 50 with Graves disease. The chain carries TRBV15 and TRBJ2-3; D is perhaps TRBD2 (5 bases). The CDR3 DNA is TGTGCCACCAGCAGAGATACTAGGCCGACAGATACGCAGTATTTT. It yields the protein CATSRDTRPTDTQYF.